The sequence of this T cell receptor beta chain was determined in a study of shared clonotypes between healthy human individuals. Broader study findings: Naive subsets generally had larger estimated richness than memory subsets. Rarefaction showed that sequencing of sorted subsets was incomplete (despite large depth). The diversity represented, both genetic and in exposure history, was limited by few donors. Only blood was sampled, and tissue TCR repertoires likely differ from blood ones.

Trimming pared 1 base from V and 7 bases from J, leaving 10 bases between. The CDR3 has 13 residues. Germline V gene sequence: CDR1 SGHTA, CDR2 FQGTGA. Concerning this clone itself: The antigen remains unidentified.

Measured with immunoSEQ multiplex PCR; TCRdb has only the in-frame clones, and not every one. This table holds about 640,000 clones, roughly 78% found once. Sequenced material: memory CD4+ T cells sorted from blood. As for subset: CD45RA-negative fraction. This clonotype was sampled from a woman aged 25 to 45 in good health. This chain connects TRBV7-3 to TRBJ1-1; the D gene is possibly TRBD1 (5 bases). The CDR3 nucleotides are TGTGCCAGCAGCTTAATGGGCCAGGGTGAAGCTTTCTTT. This sequence encodes CASSLMGQGEAFF. Looking up the rest from reference TRBV7-3 and TRBJ1-1 gives the full variable domain: GAGVSQTPSNKVTEKGKYVELRCDPISGHTALYWYRQSLGQGPEFLIYFQGTGAADDSGLPNDRFFAVRPEGSVSTLKIQRTERGDSAVYLCASSLMGQGEAFFGQGTRLTVV.